The 13 T cell receptor beta chains below all came from one sample that was sequenced in a study of beta chain features in type 1 diabetes. The whole isolated RNA underwent reverse transcription, so sequencing captured expressed TCRB transcripts. Only in-frame clones appear in the TCRdb table, and some are missing; sequencing was by immunoSEQ multiplex PCR. The table has under 800,000 clones, about 14% seen once. The sample comprised naive CD4+ T cells from blood. Receptor source: a man younger than 35 in good health.

The J gene is TRBJ2-7, the V gene TRBV10-3; 9 bases line up with TRBD1. The trim removed 1 base at V and 2 bases at J, leaving 6 bases unmatched. The V gene's germline CDR1 is ENHRY and CDR2 SYGVKD. This CDR3 is 16 amino acids long. The CDR3 region is CAISEWGQGITYEQYF. CDR3 in DNA: TGTGCCATCAGTGAGTGGGGACAGGGAATCACCTACGAGCAGTACTTC.

CDR3 residues: CASSLVSGRFTDTQYF. The CDR3 DNA follows: TGTGCCAGCAGCTTAGTCTCTGGGAGATTCACAGATACGCAGTATTTT. The chain has TRBV7-2 and TRBJ2-3; D perhaps matches TRBD2 (5 bases). The CDR3 extends over 16 amino acids. V dropped 1 base and J dropped 2 bases, with 13 bases sitting between them. Per the germline V gene, CDR1 is SGHTA and CDR2 is FQGNSA.

The chain uses TRBV29-1 and TRBJ1-3; perhaps TRBD1 as D (5 bases). The CDR3 totals 13 residues. Germline CDR1 reads SQVTM; CDR2 reads ANQGSEA. V was trimmed by 3 bases and J by 2 bases, leaving 8 bases between them. CDR3 nucleotide sequence: TGCAGCGTTGAGGAGGGGACTGGAAACACCATATATTTT. It translates to CSVEEGTGNTIYF.

The chain uses TRBV2 and TRBJ1-2; 8 bases are shared with TRBD1. V trimming: 7 bases; J trimming: 2 bases; junction bases outside the gene matches: 3. Per germline, CDR1 SNHLY and CDR2 FYNNEI. There are 13 residues in the CDR3. The CDR3 nucleotides are TGTGCCAGCACCTGGACAGGGAACTATGGCTACACCTTC. Its protein is CASTWTGNYGYTF.

This clone was seen more than once but under ten times. This sequence joins TRBV7-2 and TRBJ2-2; D not resolved. The CDR3 runs 15 residues. V was trimmed by 1 base and J by 5 bases, leaving 11 bases between them. The germline CDR1 and CDR2 sequences are SGHTA and FQGNSA. The CDR3, as DNA: TGTGCCAGCAGCTTAGACAGATCCTCTACCGGGGAGCTGTTTTTT. Its protein product is CASSLDRSSTGELFF.

In its sample, this clone was seen a few times. Within the sample, other DNA sequences also encode this same CDR3. The CDR3 DNA reads as TGCGCCAGCAGCCATGGAATTCGGGCCCCTGGCGCGTTCTTC. It specifies CASSHGIRAPGAFF. The gene calls are TRBV4-1 and TRBJ2-1; unclear D gene. V lost 3 bases to trimming and J lost 15 bases, with 21 bases between them. CDR1 is MGHRA and CDR2 is YSYEKL in the germline V gene. The CDR3 sequence is 14 residues long.

The chain is built from TRBV7-2 and TRBJ2-1; D gene uncertain. This CDR3 spans 15 amino acids. Germline CDR1 is SGHTA and CDR2 is FQGNSA. Trimming pared 1 base from V and 6 bases from J, leaving 13 bases between. CDR3: CASSLGSRLSNEQFF. CDR3 in DNA: TGTGCCAGCAGCTTAGGTTCCAGGTTAAGCAATGAGCAGTTCTTC.

This clone was recorded a few times. This sample includes further DNA sequences coding for the same CDR3. The rearrangement links TRBV5-4 to TRBJ2-2; D uncertain. The CDR3 totals 12 residues. Trimming cost V 3 bases and J 2 bases, with 2 bases left between them. Germline CDR1 and CDR2: SGHNT and YYREEE (reference sequence). CDR3 sequence (DNA): TGTGCCAGCAGCTCTAACACCGGGGAGCTGTTTTTT. It codes for CASSSNTGELFF.

This chain links TRBV4-2 with TRBJ1-1; TRBD1 might be the D (6 bases). V lost 3 bases and J lost 1, with 15 bases in between. This CDR3 has 16 residues. The germline V gene has CDR1 LGHNA and CDR2 YNFKEQ. The CDR3 coding sequence is TGTGCCAGCAGCCAGGGGCCGGGACAAGCGAACACTGAAGCTTTCTTT. It codes for CASSQGPGQANTEAFF.

There are a few counts of this clone. The CDR3 is CSARQDREQYF. CDR3 coding DNA: TGCAGTGCTAGACAGGATCGCGAGCAGTACTTC. This chain connects TRBV20-1 to TRBJ2-7; D remains unclear. CDR3 length: 11 residues. Germline-derived CDR1 and CDR2 are DFQATT and SNEGSKA (reference sequence). Between the trimmed V and J ends, which lost 2 bases and 6 bases, there was a span of 8 bases.

The chain couples TRBV27 to TRBJ1-2; 7 positions agree with TRBD1. Looked up from germline, CDR1 is MNHEY and CDR2 is SMNVEV (reference sequence). CDR3 length equals 16 residues. V was clipped by 5 bases and J by 0 bases; unmatched bases: 9. CDR3 sequence (DNA): TGTGCCAGCAGTCCAACCCCAGGACAGGCTAACTATGGCTACACCTTC. Residues: CASSPTPGQANYGYTF.

The V and J genes are TRBV28 and TRBJ1-5; 12 nucleotides align to TRBD1. CDR1 is MDHEN, CDR2 SYDVKM, per germline. The CDR3 is 15 amino acids. Trimming cost V 8 bases and J 6 bases; bases outside gene matches: 8. The CDR3 DNA sequence: TGTGCCAGCCGTTACCGGGACAGGGGGCTTCAGCCCCAGCATTTT. It yields the protein CASRYRDRGLQPQHF.

V is TRBV27 and J is TRBJ1-2; the match to TRBD1 covers 8 bases. V shed 5 bases and J 3 bases; nucleotides not matched to a gene: 8. This CDR3 has 15 residues. Germline assignment: CDR1 MNHEY and CDR2 SMNVEV (reference sequence). CDR3 nucleotides: TGTGCCAGCAGTGTGACAGGGGCAGGCGACTATGGCTACACCTTC. Translation: CASSVTGAGDYGYTF.